This T cell receptor beta chain was sequenced for a study of T cell repertoires in cytomegalovirus infection. TCRdb reanalysed the reads using MiXCR and keeps one entry per CDR3 protein. Of around 800,000 distinct CDR3 sequences in the sample, approximately 32% were seen once. The CDR3 is made up of 15 amino acids. Germline assignment: CDR1 KGHSH and CDR2 LQKENI. Trimming removed 4 bases from V and 7 bases from J; junction bases left unmatched: 7. This clonotype was observed a single time. Its antigen remains unidentified. This TCR was sampled from a human donor in good health (CMV status not recorded). Some clones in this sample may be carry-over from other donors' samples. The chain joins TRBV18 to TRBJ1-6; 7 bases map to TRBD1. Source: cultured CD8+ T cells from PBMCs, taken from culture after CMV antigen stimulation. CDR3 nucleotides: TGTGCCAGCTCACACGGACAGGTTCGCAATTCACCCCTCCACTTT. It encodes CASSHGQVRNSPLHF.